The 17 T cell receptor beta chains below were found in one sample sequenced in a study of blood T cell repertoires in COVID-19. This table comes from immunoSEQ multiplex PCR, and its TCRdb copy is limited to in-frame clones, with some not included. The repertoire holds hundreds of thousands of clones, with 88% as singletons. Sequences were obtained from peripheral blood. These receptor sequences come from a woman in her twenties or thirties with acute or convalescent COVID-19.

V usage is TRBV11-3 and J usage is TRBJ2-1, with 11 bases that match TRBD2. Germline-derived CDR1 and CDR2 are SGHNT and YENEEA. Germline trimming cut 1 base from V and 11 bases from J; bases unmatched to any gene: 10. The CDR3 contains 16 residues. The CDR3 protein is CASSLVVSGRAQKQFF. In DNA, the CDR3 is TGTGCCAGCAGCTTAGTAGTTAGCGGGAGGGCTCAGAAGCAGTTCTTC.

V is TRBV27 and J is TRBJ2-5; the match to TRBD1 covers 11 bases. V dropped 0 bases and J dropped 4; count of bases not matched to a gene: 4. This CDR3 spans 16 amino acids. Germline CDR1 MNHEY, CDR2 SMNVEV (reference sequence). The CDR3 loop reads CASSLSWTGGRETQYF. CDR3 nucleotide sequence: TGTGCCAGCAGTTTATCTTGGACAGGGGGCCGAGAGACCCAGTACTTC.

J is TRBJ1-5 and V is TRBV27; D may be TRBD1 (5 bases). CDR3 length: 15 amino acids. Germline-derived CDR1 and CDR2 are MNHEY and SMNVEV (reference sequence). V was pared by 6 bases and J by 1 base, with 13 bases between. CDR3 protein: CASSPGFGSNQPQHF. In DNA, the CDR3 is TGTGCCAGCAGCCCAGGGTTCGGCAGCAATCAGCCCCAGCATTTT.

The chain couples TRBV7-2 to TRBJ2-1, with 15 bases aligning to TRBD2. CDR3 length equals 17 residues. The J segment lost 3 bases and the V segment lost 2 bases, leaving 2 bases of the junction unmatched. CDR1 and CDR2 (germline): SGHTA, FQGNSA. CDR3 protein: CASSLSGLAGGYNEQFF. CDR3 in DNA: TGTGCCAGCAGCTTATCGGGACTAGCGGGGGGCTACAATGAGCAGTTCTTC.

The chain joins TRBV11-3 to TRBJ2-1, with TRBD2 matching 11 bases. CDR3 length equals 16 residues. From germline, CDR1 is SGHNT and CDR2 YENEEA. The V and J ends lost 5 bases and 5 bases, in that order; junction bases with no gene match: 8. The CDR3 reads CASSQTLAGGHNEQFF. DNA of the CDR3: TGTGCCAGCAGCCAGACCCTAGCGGGAGGACACAATGAGCAGTTCTTC.

CDR3 in amino acids: CASSTDTDNQPQHF. CDR3 DNA sequence: TGTGCCAGCTCTACCGACACCGACAATCAGCCCCAGCATTTT. This chain connects TRBV18 to TRBJ1-5; no reliable D call. Trimming removed 6 bases from V and 3 bases from J, with 12 bases in between. Germline-derived CDR1 and CDR2 are KGHSH and LQKENI. The CDR3 has 14 amino acids.

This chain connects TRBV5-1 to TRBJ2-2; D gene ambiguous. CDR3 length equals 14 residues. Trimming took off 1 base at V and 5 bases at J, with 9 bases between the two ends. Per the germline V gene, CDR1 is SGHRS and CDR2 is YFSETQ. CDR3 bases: TGCGCCAGCAGCTTGAGTCCTAGTACCGGGGAGCTGTTTTTT. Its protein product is CASSLSPSTGELFF.

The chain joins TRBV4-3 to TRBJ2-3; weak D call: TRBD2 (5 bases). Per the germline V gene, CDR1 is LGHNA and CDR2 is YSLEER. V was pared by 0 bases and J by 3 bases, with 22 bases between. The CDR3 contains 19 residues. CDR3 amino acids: CASSQDVSRSRPGTDTQYF. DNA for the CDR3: TGCGCCAGCAGCCAAGATGTGTCGCGGAGCCGCCCGGGGACAGATACGCAGTATTTT.

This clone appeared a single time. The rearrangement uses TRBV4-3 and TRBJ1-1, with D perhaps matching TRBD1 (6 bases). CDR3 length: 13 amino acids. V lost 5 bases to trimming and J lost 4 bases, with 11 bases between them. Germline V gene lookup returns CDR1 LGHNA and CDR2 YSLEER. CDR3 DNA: TGCGCCAGCAGCTCCTTAGGGGGCACTGAAGCTTTCTTT. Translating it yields CASSSLGGTEAFF.

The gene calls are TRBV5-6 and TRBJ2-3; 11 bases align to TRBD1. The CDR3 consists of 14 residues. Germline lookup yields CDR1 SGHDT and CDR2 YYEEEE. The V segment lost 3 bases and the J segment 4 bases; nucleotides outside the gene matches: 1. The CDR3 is CASSSGQGADTQYF. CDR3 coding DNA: TGTGCCAGCAGCTCGGGACAGGGGGCAGATACGCAGTATTTT.

CDR3 in amino acids: CASSSPASGRYEQYF. CDR3 coding DNA: TGTGCCAGCAGTTCTCCGGCTAGCGGGAGATACGAGCAGTACTTC. The chain is built from TRBV27 and TRBJ2-7; the match to TRBD2 covers 10 bases. V shed 4 bases and J 4 bases; nucleotides not matched to a gene: 7. CDR1 is MNHEY and CDR2 is SMNVEV in the germline V gene (reference sequence). The length of the CDR3 is 15 residues.

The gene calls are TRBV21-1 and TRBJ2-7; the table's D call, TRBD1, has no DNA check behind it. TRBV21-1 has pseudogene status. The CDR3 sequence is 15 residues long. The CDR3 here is CASSTRQGSSYEQYF. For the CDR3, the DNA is TGTGCCAGCAGCACCCGACAGGGGAGCTCCTACGAGCAGTACTTC.

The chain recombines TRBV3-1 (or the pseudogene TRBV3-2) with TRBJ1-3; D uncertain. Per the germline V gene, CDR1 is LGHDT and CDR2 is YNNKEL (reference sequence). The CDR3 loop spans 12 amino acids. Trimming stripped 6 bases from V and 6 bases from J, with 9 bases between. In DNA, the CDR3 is TGTGCCAGCAGTGTTCGAGAAAACACCATATATTTT. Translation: CASSVRENTIYF.

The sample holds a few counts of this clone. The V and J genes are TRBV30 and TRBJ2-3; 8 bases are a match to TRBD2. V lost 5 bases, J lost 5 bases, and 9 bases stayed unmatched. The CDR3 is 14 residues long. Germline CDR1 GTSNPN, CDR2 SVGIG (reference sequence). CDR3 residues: CAWEGSGIVDTQYF. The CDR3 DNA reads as TGTGCCTGGGAGGGTAGCGGGATCGTAGATACGCAGTATTTT.

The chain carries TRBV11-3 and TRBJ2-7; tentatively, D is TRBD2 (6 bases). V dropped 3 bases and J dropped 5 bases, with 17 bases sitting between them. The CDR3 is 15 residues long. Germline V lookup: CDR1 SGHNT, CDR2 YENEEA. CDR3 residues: CASSFVGSKTNEQYF. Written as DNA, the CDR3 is TGTGCCAGCAGCTTCGTCGGGAGTAAAACGAACGAGCAGTACTTC.

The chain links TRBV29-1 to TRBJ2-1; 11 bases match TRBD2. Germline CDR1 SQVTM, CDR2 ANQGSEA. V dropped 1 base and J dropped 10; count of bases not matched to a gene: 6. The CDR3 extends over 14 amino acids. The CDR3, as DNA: TGCAGCGTTGAAGGGCCTAGCGGGAGGCCAGAGCAGTTCTTC. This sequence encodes CSVEGPSGRPEQFF.

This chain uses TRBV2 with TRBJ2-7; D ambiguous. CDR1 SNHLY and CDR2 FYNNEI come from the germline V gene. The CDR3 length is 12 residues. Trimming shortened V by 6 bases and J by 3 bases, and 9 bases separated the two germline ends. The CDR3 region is CASSQQDYEQYF. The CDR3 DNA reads TGTGCCAGCAGCCAACAAGACTACGAGCAGTACTTC.